These 2 T cell receptor beta chains were all obtained from the same sample, sequenced in a study of cytotoxic CD8 clonotypes in ibrutinib-treated CLL. The assay was immunoSEQ multiplex PCR, and TCRdb's table has in-frame clones only and misses some. Of about 68,000 clones listed, approximately 90% are singletons. Sequencing used PBMCs, obtained after 12 months of ibrutinib treatment. Source of these receptors: a human donor with chronic lymphocytic leukemia.

The chain combines TRBV19 with TRBJ1-5, with D maybe TRBD1 (5 bases). Germline V CDR1 and CDR2: LNHDA, SQIVND (reference sequence). The V and J ends lost 3 bases and 2 bases respectively, with 11 bases between them. This CDR3 is built from 15 residues. The CDR3 sequence: CASSMTDRGNQPQHF. The DNA of the CDR3 is TGTGCCAGTAGTATGACAGATAGGGGCAATCAGCCCCAGCATTTT.

V and J are TRBV7-2 and TRBJ2-7; D remains unclear. From germline, CDR1 is SGHTA and CDR2 FQGNSA. Trimming left V 2 bases short and J 3 bases short, with 5 bases between. CDR3 length: 12 residues. The CDR3 sequence: CASSLRGYEQYF. The CDR3 DNA reads as TGTGCCAGCAGCTTACGCGGCTACGAGCAGTACTTC.